A selection of T cell receptor delta chains follows, all from one sample in a study of gamma-delta T cells after stem cell transplantation. TCRdb called clones from the RT-PCR reads again using CATT. The table lists roughly 750 delta-chain clones, 18% of them singletons. The sample taken for sequencing was gamma-delta T cells. Every receptor here comes from a human donor. It is not recorded whose cells these are; they may come from a transplant donor. The CDR3 runs from the conserved cysteine through the conserved F or W. A D gene is named only where the DNA matches it firmly. The listing skips clone size in some rows; elsewhere it reads once, few, many or a size class.

j_call clone_size v_call d_call cdr3_nt cdr3_aa
TRDJ1 large TRDV2 TRDD3 TGTGCCTGTGACAGACTACTGGGGGATACGCGGGCCGATAAACTCATCTTT CACDRLLGDTRADKLIF
TRDJ3 large TRDV2 TRDD3 TGTGCCTGTGACACTCCCGATGGGGGATCCTCCTCCTGGGACACCCGACAGATGTTTTTC CACDTPDGGSSSWDTRQMFF
TRDJ1 - TRDV2 - TGTGCCTGTGACACCGTTAGTCTGCGACTGGTGACGCTAATGGCCGATCAACTCATCTTT CACDTVSLRLVTLMADQLIF
TRDJ1 - TRDV1 - TGTGCTCTTGGGGACTCATCTTTATTCCTACTAGGGGGATACACCGATAAACTCATCTTT CALGDSSLFLLGGYTDKLIF
TRDJ2 large TRDV1 TRDD3 TGTGCTCTTGGGAAGGGGATCCTACTGAAATACGGGGGGATACTGGACTTGACAGCACAACTCTTCTTT CALGKGILLKYGGILDLTAQLFF
TRDJ1 few TRDV2 - TGTGCCTGTGACTTAATTACGGGAACCGATAAACTCATCTTT CACDLITGTDKLIF
TRDJ1 few TRDV2 TRDD3 TGTGCCTGTGACGAATTGGGGGATACGCGAGAAGTCGGCTCGGGAGGACCAACCGATAAACTCATCTTT CACDELGDTREVGSGGPTDKLIF
TRDJ1 - TRDV2 - TGTGCCTGTGACGCCCTTAGGGGATCGGACACCGATAAACTCATCTTT CACDALRGSDTDKLIF
TRDJ1 few TRDV2 TRDD3 TGTGCCTGTGAACCGTTACTGGGGGATACGGGCGATAAACTCATCTTT CACEPLLGDTGDKLIF
TRDJ1 - TRDV2 TRDD3 TGTGCCTGTGACACCGCGGGTGGGGGATACTGGTACACCGATAAACTCATCTTT CACDTAGGGYWYTDKLIF
TRDJ1 - TRDV2 TRDD3 TGTGCTTGTGAGAGGCTGGGGGCGAACCGGGGTACCGATAAACTCATCTTT CACERLGANRGTDKLIF
TRDJ1 medium-sized TRDV2 - TGTGCCTGTGACACCGCGGGCCCCCCGTACACCGATAAACTCATCTTT CACDTAGPPYTDKLIF
TRDJ1 few TRDV2 - TGTGCCTGTGACACCGTTCGGGCGAGGGAAGTCCTCACCGATAAACTCATCTTT CACDTVRAREVLTDKLIF
TRDJ1 few TRDV2 - TGTGCCTGTGACCCTGTGACGGGCGACGATAAACTCATCTTT CACDPVTGDDKLIF
TRDJ1 - TRDV2 TRDD3 TGTGCCTGTGACGCCCTACTGGGGGGACGGCGGACCGATAAACTCATCTTT CACDALLGGRRTDKLIF
TRDJ1 - TRDV2 TRDD3 TGTGCCTGTGACACCTTAGCTGGGGGTATCGATAAACTCATCTTT CACDTLAGGIDKLIF
TRDJ1 - TRDV2 - TGTGCCTGTGACACCGTGGGGCTGACACAGTACGATAAACTCATCTTT CACDTVGLTQYDKLIF
TRDJ1 large TRDV2 TRDD3 TGTGCCTGTGACACCGTTAGTCGGCGACTGGGGACGCTAATGGCCGATAAACTCATCTTT CACDTVSRRLGTLMADKLIF
TRDJ3 few TRDV2 TRDD3 TGTGCCTGCGACACTGCTGGGGGATTGTGGGACACCCGACAGATGTTTTTC CACDTAGGLWDTRQMFF
TRDJ1 - TRDV2 TRDD3 TGTGCCTGTGAACCTGTACTGGGGGATACGCGGAGGTACACCGATAAACTCATCTTT CACEPVLGDTRRYTDKLIF
TRDJ1 - TRDV2 - TGTGCCTGTGACTCTCTCGGGACTTACACCGATAAACTCATCTTT CACDSLGTYTDKLIF
TRDJ1 few TRDV1 - TGTGCTCTTGGGGAACAAAATAGAGCCCTGGATTTCCTACGCCTACCGAGAGCTGGGGATATAAGACATACGAGGCCCGATAAACTCATCTTT CALGEQNRALDFLRLPRAGDIRHTRPDKLIF
TRDJ3 - TRDV2 TRDD3 TGTGCCTGTGACACCCTGGGGGACAAGAGCTCCTGGGACACCCGACAGATATTTTTC CACDTLGDKSSWDTRQIFF
TRDJ3 - TRDV2 TRDD3 TGTGCCTGTGACACGGTACTGGGGGATACGGCCTCGGACACCCGACAGATGTTTTTC CACDTVLGDTASDTRQMFF
TRDJ3 - TRDV2 TRDD3 TGTGCCTGTGACACCGCCGGGGATACCTCCGTCTCCTGGGACACCCGACAGATGTTTTTC CACDTAGDTSVSWDTRQMFF
TRDJ1 few TRDV2 - TGTGCCTGTGACACCGTCCCCACAGGGCCAGTGGTGGGTACCGATAAACTCATCTTT CACDTVPTGPVVGTDKLIF
TRDJ1 - TRDV2 - TGTGCCTGTGACACCGTAATCCGCCCGGCACTGGAGAATAAACTCATCTTT CACDTVIRPALENKLIF
TRDJ1 few TRDV3 - TGTGCCTTTACAATGGGTAATACAACCACCGATAAACTCATCTTT CAFTMGNTTTDKLIF
TRDJ1 large TRDV2 TRDD3 TGTGCCTGTGACATATTAACCGTCGACGGGGATACCACCGATAAACTCATCTTT CACDILTVDGDTTDKLIF
TRDJ1 large TRDV3 - TGTGCCTTTTCACTCCTTCCGCTGTACACCGATAAACTCATCTTT CAFSLLPLYTDKLIF
TRDJ1 few TRDV2 TRDD2 TGTGCCTGTGATCCCCTTCCTACAGGGGACCCCAGGTCCGATAAACTCATCTTT CACDPLPTGDPRSDKLIF
TRDJ1 - TRDV2 TRDD3 TGTGCCTGTGACACCGTGGCTGGGGGATACGCGGGTCTTCTTGACGATAAACTCATCTTT CACDTVAGGYAGLLDDKLIF
TRDJ1 - TRDV2 - TGTGCCTGTGAGAGGCTGGGGACGAACCGGGGTACCGATAAACTCATCTTT CACERLGTNRGTDKLIF
TRDJ1 - TRDV2 TRDD3 TGTGCCTGTGACACCATCACTGGGGGATATGCCCGATACACCGATAAACTCATCTTT CACDTITGGYARYTDKLIF
TRDJ2 few TRDV2 TRDD3 TGTGCCTGTGACACCGCCGCTGGGGGATACGCGAGAACAGCACAACTCTTCTTT CACDTAAGGYARTAQLFF
TRDJ1 few TRDV1 TRDD3 TGTGCTCTTGGGGATCCACATCTGGCCAAGGGTCTCCTTACTGGGGGATACGCAGAACTCATCTTT CALGDPHLAKGLLTGGYAELIF
TRDJ1 few TRDV2 - TGTGCCTGTGACACCGTGGGCGACGGGTACACCGATAAACTCATCTTT CACDTVGDGYTDKLIF
TRDJ3 few TRDV2 - TGTGCCTGTGACACGGTGGCCGGGGAAGAACGGGACACCCGACAGATGTTTTTC CACDTVAGEERDTRQMFF
TRDJ1 hyperexpanded TRDV2 TRDD3 TGTGCCTGTGACATAGTGGGGGATACGCGATCTTACACCGATAAACTCATCTTT CACDIVGDTRSYTDKLIF
TRDJ1 few TRDV2 TRDD3 TGTGCCTGTGACACCGTCACTGGGGGATACTTGATTCCCGATAAACTCATCTTT CACDTVTGGYLIPDKLIF
TRDJ1 few TRDV2 TRDD3 TGTGCCTGTGACACCGTCCTACTGGGGGATACAGGGGTCAGCACCGATAAACTCATCTTT CACDTVLLGDTGVSTDKLIF
TRDJ1 large TRDV2 TRDD3 TGTGCCTGTGACACCGTGCCTACGGGGAAAGTACTGGGGGTCCGGACCTATAAACTCATCTTT CACDTVPTGKVLGVRTYKLIF
TRDJ1 few TRDV2 - TGTGCCTGTGACCCCCTGGCGGGCGACACCGATAAACTCATCTTT CACDPLAGDTDKLIF
TRDJ1 - TRDV2 TRDD3 TGTGCCTGTGACACCGTCCTGGGGGATACGTCGTGGACCGATAAACTCATCTTT CACDTVLGDTSWTDKLIF
TRDJ1 few TRDV2 TRDD3 TGTGCCTGTGACAAACTGTCAATGGGGGATACGCGTAACACCGATAAACTCATCTTT CACDKLSMGDTRNTDKLIF
TRDJ3 - TRDV2 TRDD3 TGTGCCTGTGACACGACTGGGGGTAGCTCCTGGGACACCCGACAGATGTTTTTC CACDTTGGSSWDTRQMFF
TRDJ1 - TRDV2 TRDD3 TGTGCCTGTGACCGTTTGGCGAGCGGGGGATACACCGATAAACTCATCTTT CACDRLASGGYTDKLIF
TRDJ1 few TRDV2 - TGTGCCTGTAACACCGTCCAACACACCAACGCCGATAAACTCATCTTT CACNTVQHTNADKLIF
TRDJ1 hyperexpanded TRDV2 - TGTGCCTGTGACACCGTTGGGGGTCCCCCCTATGGGACCGATAAACTCATCTTT CACDTVGGPPYGTDKLIF
TRDJ1 - TRDV2 TRDD3 TGTGCCTGTGACATTCTCATGGGGGATACGAGACAGACCGATAAACTCATCTTT CACDILMGDTRQTDKLIF
TRDJ1 - TRDV2 TRDD3 TGTGCCTGTGACTATCTACCAGAATTCCCTTCCGGTGGGACTTTGGGGGATAGGTACACCGATAAACTCATCTTT CACDYLPEFPSGGTLGDRYTDKLIF
TRDJ1 large TRDV1 TRDD3 TGTGCTCTTGGGGAAGGGGTCTTCCACGCCTTACTGGGGGCGTATTCCTTCTACACCGATAAACTCATCTTT CALGEGVFHALLGAYSFYTDKLIF
TRDJ1 - TRDV2 TRDD3 TGTGCCTGTGACACCCTTGGGACTGGGGGATACGATACCACCGATAAACTCATCTTT CACDTLGTGGYDTTDKLIF
TRDJ1 few TRDV2 TRDD3 TGTGCCTGTGACGCCTTGGCCGGGGATACCGAGATACTCATCTTT CACDALAGDTEILIF
TRDJ1 - TRDV3 - TGTGCCTGCGGCTGCGTCGGGGCGACGGACACCGATAAACTCATCTTT CACGCVGATDTDKLIF